One sample yielded the 21 T cell receptor beta chains listed below, sequenced in a study of cytomegalovirus exposure and HLA in healthy donors. The protocol was immunoSEQ multiplex PCR, while the TCRdb copy is restricted to in-frame clones and leaves out a portion. The sample shows 150,000 or so clones, 85% to 90% of them seen only once. Sequencing was carried out using PBMCs. These receptors were taken from a woman younger than 35 in good health and CMV-seronegative.

The chain couples TRBV6-5 to TRBJ2-7; D is unclear. Germline V gene lookup returns CDR1 MNHEY and CDR2 SVGAGI. CDR3 length equals 13 residues. V lost 2 bases and J 2 bases, leaving 7 bases between the germline ends. The CDR3 bases are TGTGCCAGCAGTTACCATTTCACCTACGAGCAGTACTTC. Translation gives CASSYHFTYEQYF.

The chain has TRBV9 and TRBJ2-3; TRBD1 matches 8 bases. The trim removed 4 bases at V and 4 bases at J, leaving 11 bases unmatched. Germline V gene lookup returns CDR1 SGDLS and CDR2 YYNGEE. The CDR3 is made up of 16 amino acids. CDR3 coding DNA: TGTGCCAGCAGCCAGCAAGGACAGGGTCGGCCAGATACGCAGTATTTT. The encoded protein is CASSQQGQGRPDTQYF.

V usage is TRBV6-5 and J usage is TRBJ2-7; tentatively, D is TRBD1 (6 bases). With 8 bases removed from V and 4 bases from J, the gap between germline ends came to 21 bases. This CDR3 has 15 residues. Germline V gives CDR1 MNHEY, CDR2 SVGAGI. The CDR3 DNA reads TGTGCCAGCTCCCGTGGGGCAGGGGTAGGATACGAGCAGTACTTC. Translated: CASSRGAGVGYEQYF.

The genes are TRBV2 and TRBJ2-2; the D is unclear. The germline V and J ends were trimmed by 5 bases and 1 base, with 11 bases remaining between them. The CDR3 loop spans 15 amino acids. Germline V gene data show CDR1 as SNHLY and CDR2 as FYNNEI. The CDR3 sequence: CASSTRLQNTGELFF. As DNA, the CDR3 is TGTGCCAGCAGTACCCGACTTCAGAACACCGGGGAGCTGTTTTTT.

The chain employs TRBV7-8 and TRBJ1-5; unclear D gene. Trimming cost V 5 bases and J 0 bases, with 11 bases left between them. Germline CDR1 is SGHVS and CDR2 is FQNEAQ. CDR3 size: 15 residues. CDR3 protein: CASSQSPYSNQPQHF. The CDR3 DNA reads as TGTGCCAGCAGCCAAAGCCCGTATAGCAATCAGCCCCAGCATTTT. Filled out from reference TRBV7-8 and TRBJ1-5, the complete variable domain reads GAGVSQSPRYKVAKRGQDVALRCDPISGHVSLFWYQQALGQGPEFLTYFQNEAQLDKSGLPSDRFFAERPEGSVSTLKIQRTQQEDSAVYLCASSQSPYSNQPQHFGDGTRLSIL.

This clone came up once. CDR3 nucleotides: TGTGCCAGCTCCCCCGAGGGTGGCTACAATGAGCAGTTCTTC. Encoded protein: CASSPEGGYNEQFF. The chain recombines TRBV2 with TRBJ2-1; possible D gene TRBD2, 5 bases. V was cut by 8 bases and J by 3 bases, with 14 bases left in between. Germline assignment: CDR1 SNHLY and CDR2 FYNNEI. The CDR3 runs to 14 residues.

The genes are TRBV12-2 and TRBJ1-5. TRBV12-2 has pseudogene status. The CDR3 is made up of 13 amino acids. The CDR3 DNA is TGTGCAAGTCGCTTCGGGTTCGGTCAGCCCCAGCATTTT. This gives the protein CASRFGFGQPQHF.

V gene TRBV6-5 combines with J gene TRBJ1-3; 9 bases agree with TRBD1. This CDR3 spans 15 amino acids. Losses at the gene ends were 8 bases for V and 1 base for J; bases not matched to a gene: 6. Germline CDR1 is MNHEY and CDR2 is SVGAGI. The CDR3 protein is CASSRGTGSGNTIYF. The DNA of the CDR3 is TGTGCCAGCTCCCGAGGGACAGGGTCTGGAAACACCATATATTTT.

There are a few counts of this clone. The chain joins TRBV2 to TRBJ2-5; TRBD2 might be the D (7 bases). Looked up from germline, CDR1 is SNHLY and CDR2 is FYNNEI. CDR3 length: 15 residues. Trimming removed 4 bases from V and 4 bases from J, with 16 bases in between. CDR3 loop: CASSVMGGLGETQYF. Written as DNA, the CDR3 is TGTGCCAGCAGTGTCATGGGGGGGCTGGGAGAGACCCAGTACTTC.

Points on this clone: This specimen includes other DNA sequences encoding the same CDR3. The chain carries TRBV7-2 and TRBJ2-1; TRBD2 might be the D (5 bases). Trimming stripped 3 bases from V and 10 bases from J, with 10 bases between. Per germline, CDR1 SGHTA and CDR2 FQGNSA. This CDR3 contains 12 residues. Here the CDR3 DNA reads TGTGCCAGCAGCTTCCGGGAAGGCGAGCAGTTCTTC. Protein product: CASSFREGEQFF.

The CDR3 loop is CASSYVGPHTQYF. The CDR3 bases are TGTGCCAGCAGTTACGTGGGGCCGCATACGCAGTATTTT. The genes are TRBV6-5 and TRBJ2-3; maybe TRBD1 (5 bases). Per germline, CDR1 MNHEY and CDR2 SVGAGI. The V end was cut by 2 bases, the J end by 7 bases, with 10 bases between. This CDR3 region has 13 residues.

The gene calls are TRBV6-4 and TRBJ2-5; weak D call: TRBD2 (7 bases). The V and J ends lost 2 bases and 4 bases respectively, with 8 bases between them. This CDR3 region has 13 residues. Germline CDR1 MRHNA, CDR2 SNTAGT. For the CDR3, the DNA is TGTGCCAGCAGTGACAGGGGGGGAGAGACCCAGTACTTC. The encoded protein is CASSDRGGETQYF.

The chain employs TRBV5-4 and TRBJ1-2; the D gene is possibly TRBD1 (5 bases). This CDR3 region has 15 residues. V was pared by 4 bases and J by 3 bases, with 16 bases between. Germline V lookup: CDR1 SGHNT, CDR2 YYREEE (reference sequence). CDR3 sequence reads: CASSQGASVDYGYTF. CDR3 sequence (DNA): TGTGCCAGCAGCCAAGGGGCCAGCGTGGACTATGGCTACACCTTC.

The V call is TRBV6-1, the J call TRBJ1-2; a weak D match, TRBD1 (5 bases). This CDR3 is 14 amino acids long. The V and J ends lost 5 bases and 7 bases respectively, with 17 bases between them. In germline, CDR1 is MNHNS, CDR2 SASEGT. The CDR3 DNA is TGTGCCAGCAGTCCCCGCAGCAGGGTGGGTGGCTACACCTTC. Translating it yields CASSPRSRVGGYTF.

This chain uses TRBV7-2 with TRBJ2-7; 7 bases line up with TRBD1. Germline trimming cut 6 bases from V and 3 bases from J; bases unmatched to any gene: 8. The CDR3 is 14 amino acids. The V gene's germline CDR1 is SGHTA and CDR2 FQGNSA. The CDR3 bases are TGTGCCAGCAGTAGACAGGGTAGTATCTACGAGCAGTACTTC. Translated: CASSRQGSIYEQYF.

The chain is built from TRBV5-4 and TRBJ2-3; 12 positions agree with TRBD1. Germline lookup yields CDR1 SGHNT and CDR2 YYREEE (reference sequence). The CDR3 is made up of 16 amino acids. The ends lost 4 bases at V and 4 bases at J; junction bases unmatched: 7. The CDR3 sequence is CASSPGDRGHSDTQYF. CDR3 DNA: TGTGCCAGCAGCCCCGGGGACAGGGGGCATTCAGATACGCAGTATTTT. The full variable domain, rest sourced from reference TRBV5-4 and TRBJ2-3, is ETGVTQSPTHLIKTRGQQVTLRCSSQSGHNTVSWYQQALGQGPQFIFQYYREEENGRGNFPPRFSGLQFPNYSSELNVNALELDDSALYLCASSPGDRGHSDTQYFGPGTRLTVL.

The chain links TRBV6-5 to TRBJ1-4; TRBD1 might be the D (5 bases). In germline, CDR1 is MNHEY, CDR2 SVGAGI. The V and J ends lost 2 bases and 5 bases respectively, with 12 bases between them. The CDR3 loop spans 15 amino acids. CDR3 protein: CASSYGGSFNEKLFF. DNA for the CDR3: TGTGCCAGCAGTTACGGGGGGTCCTTCAATGAAAAACTGTTTTTT.

This rearrangement joins TRBV7-2 to TRBJ2-3; D is perhaps TRBD1 (5 bases). Germline CDR1 SGHTA, CDR2 FQGNSA. The CDR3 is 15 residues long. V was shortened by 5 bases and J by 2 bases, with 14 bases between the two germline ends. CDR3 nucleotide sequence: TGTGCCAGCAGCGGCAGGGTTGGAACCACAGATACGCAGTATTTT. It encodes CASSGRVGTTDTQYF.

The rearrangement uses TRBV5-1 and TRBJ1-2; D is perhaps TRBD1 (6 bases). V lost 1 base and J lost 5, with 15 bases in between. In germline, CDR1 is SGHRS, CDR2 YFSETQ. CDR3 size: 15 residues. CDR3 bases: TGCGCCAGCAGCTTGCCCCCGGGGGGCGAGTATGGCTACACCTTC. It yields the protein CASSLPPGGEYGYTF.

V and J are TRBV5-5 and TRBJ1-5; D is possibly TRBD1 (5 bases). Germline-derived CDR1 and CDR2 are SGHKS and YYEKEE (reference sequence). The CDR3 is 14 amino acids. V was trimmed by 2 bases and J by 4 bases, leaving 10 bases between them. As DNA, the CDR3 is TGTGCCAGCAGCTTTTTTCAGGGAAATCAGCCCCAGCATTTT. Translation gives CASSFFQGNQPQHF.

V usage is TRBV10-3 and J usage is TRBJ1-1; 7 bases map to TRBD1. Unmatched junction bases numbered 7, after V lost 4 bases and J lost 8 bases. Germline V gene sequence: CDR1 ENHRY, CDR2 SYGVKD. The CDR3 totals 13 residues. The CDR3 nucleotides read TGTGCCATCAGTGGGGGTGACAGGGCCGAAGCTTTCTTT. The encoded protein is CAISGGDRAEAFF.